Listed here are 24 T cell receptor beta chains from one sample, sequenced in a study of T cells after yellow fever vaccination (dated by TCRdb to the late 2010s). Preparation of the library involved 5' RACE. The listed sequencing device is Illumina HiSeq 2500. The public reads were reanalyzed by TCRdb: fastp trimming at Q25, MiXCR alignment, in-frame beta chains only. Each entry is one CDR3 protein sequence, shown with its most common DNA and genes. This sample is represented by hundreds of thousands of distinct CDR3 sequences; 19% of them were singletons. The top ten hold more than 13% of the sample. The intended sense of this specimen's treatment or condition label: live attenuated yellow fever vaccine strain. Source: PBMCs, taken 15 days after the yellow fever booster vaccination. Receptors originate from a young man who received the YFV17D yellow fever vaccine.

This clonotype appeared a few times. This chain joins TRBV3-1 and TRBJ2-7; the D gene is possibly TRBD2 (6 bases). The germline gives CDR1 LGHDT, CDR2 YNNKEL (reference sequence). The CDR3 extends over 16 amino acids. Trimming removed 1 base at V and 0 bases at J, with 13 bases between. The CDR3: CASSQGTSSSSYEQYF. The CDR3 bases are TGTGCCAGCAGCCAAGGTACTAGCTCGAGCTCCTACGAGCAGTACTTC.

This clonotype turned up a few times. The genes are TRBV20-1 and TRBJ2-3; no clear D gene. The length of the CDR3 is 16 residues. Germline V lookup: CDR1 DFQATT, CDR2 SNEGSKA (reference sequence). Trimming shortened V by 0 bases and J by 0 bases, and 13 bases separated the two germline ends. CDR3 sequence (DNA): TGCAGTGCTAGAGACCCGGTTATGGGGAGCACAGATACGCAGTATTTT. It translates to CSARDPVMGSTDTQYF.

This sequence joins TRBV20-1 and TRBJ2-5; TRBD2 agrees at 7 bases. CDR3 length equals 13 residues. Per the germline V gene, CDR1 is DFQATT and CDR2 is SNEGSKA (reference sequence). V lost 3 bases and J lost 4; bases outside the gene matches: 5. Here the CDR3 reads CSARGGSRETQYF. The CDR3 nucleotides are TGCAGTGCTAGGGGAGGGTCTAGAGAGACCCAGTACTTC.

V usage is TRBV12-3 or TRBV12-4 and J usage is TRBJ2-7; D is unresolved. CDR3 size: 11 residues. V gave up 2 bases and J gave up 6 bases, with 5 bases separating them. The CDR3 is CASSLNAEQYF. The CDR3, as DNA: TGTGCCAGCAGTTTAAACGCCGAGCAGTACTTC.

V usage is TRBV15 and J usage is TRBJ2-2; D is uncertain. V was pared by 2 bases and J by 5 bases, with 6 bases between. CDR1 is LNHNV, CDR2 YYDKDF, per germline (reference sequence). The CDR3 extends over 13 amino acids. The CDR3 is CATSRIRTGELFF. The DNA of the CDR3 is TGTGCCACCAGCAGAATCCGGACCGGGGAGCTGTTTTTT.

The sample holds a few counts of this clonotype. The J gene is TRBJ2-1, the V gene TRBV18, with a tentative D call TRBD1 (5 bases). Germline values: CDR1 KGHSH, CDR2 LQKENI. The CDR3 runs to 13 residues. V was pared by 8 bases and J by 8 bases, with 16 bases between. The CDR3 nucleotides read TGTGCCAGCACCCTCTTTCAGGGCGATGAGCAGTTCTTC. The encoded protein is CASTLFQGDEQFF.

The table lists this clonotype with a few counts. This chain connects TRBV10-2 to TRBJ1-1; 7 bases fit TRBD1. The CDR3 covers 13 residues. With 8 bases clipped from V and 5 bases from J, the junction kept 8 bases outside the gene matches. Germline CDR1 WSHSY, CDR2 SAAADI. This CDR3 reads CASGGSQGTEAFF. The CDR3 DNA is TGCGCCAGCGGGGGCTCACAGGGGACTGAAGCTTTCTTT.

The rearrangement links TRBV28 to TRBJ2-2; TRBD2 matches at 10 bases. In germline, CDR1 is MDHEN, CDR2 SYDVKM. The CDR3 extends over 15 amino acids. V trimming: 5 bases; J trimming: 5 bases; junction bases outside the gene matches: 5. The CDR3 bases are TGTGCCAGCAGTGAATTAGCGGGAGGAACCGGGGAGCTGTTTTTT. Translating it yields CASSELAGGTGELFF.

V is TRBV18 and J is TRBJ2-1, with D unclear. V lost 3 bases, J lost 8 bases, and 17 bases lay in between. The CDR3 consists of 15 residues. Germline lookup yields CDR1 KGHSH and CDR2 LQKENI. The CDR3: CASSPSSIPSDEQFF. CDR3 nucleotides: TGTGCCAGCTCACCCAGTTCTATCCCCAGCGATGAGCAGTTCTTC.

This chain joins TRBV12-3 or TRBV12-4 and TRBJ2-3, with no clear D. The CDR3 totals 14 residues. The ends were cut back, 7 bases at V and 1 base at J, with 12 bases in the middle. The CDR3 DNA is TGTGCCAGCACTCCGCTCATGGGCACAGATACGCAGTATTTT. It codes for CASTPLMGTDTQYF.

This clonotype was seen a handful of times. This sequence joins TRBV12-3 or TRBV12-4 and TRBJ1-1; 8 bases are shared with TRBD1. Trimming took 3 bases from V and 3 from J; bases not matched to a gene: 12. The CDR3 extends over 17 amino acids. The CDR3 reads CASSFALMVQGDTEAFF. The CDR3 bases are TGTGCCAGCAGTTTTGCACTTATGGTACAGGGGGACACTGAAGCTTTCTTT.

This clonotype was recorded once. The chain has TRBV23-1 and TRBJ2-7; 9 bases match TRBD2. TRBV23-1 is identified as an open reading frame with a role that is uncertain. Trimming removed 0 bases from V and 7 bases from J; junction bases left unmatched: 19. The CDR3 is 19 amino acids. The CDR3 spells CASSQSYRLGLARLKEQYF. The CDR3 nucleotides are TGCGCCAGCAGTCAATCCTACAGGCTTGGACTAGCGAGACTAAAGGAGCAGTACTTC.

Written as DNA, the CDR3 is TGCGCCAGCAGCTTGGAAGCCTCCAGGGCCTACGAGCAGTACTTC. This codes for CASSLEASRAYEQYF. This rearrangement joins TRBV5-1 to TRBJ2-7; D might be TRBD1 (5 bases). The CDR3 is 15 amino acids. The germline V gene has CDR1 SGHRS and CDR2 YFSETQ. Deletions cut 0 bases from V and 2 bases from J, with 12 bases between.

The V call is TRBV12-3 or TRBV12-4, the J call TRBJ2-1; weak D call: TRBD2 (6 bases). This CDR3 has 16 residues. V was cut by 3 bases and J by 9 bases, with 21 bases left in between. The DNA of the CDR3 is TGTGCCAGCAGTTTGGCGCGGCGGGAACAAGGCGGTGAGCAGTTCTTC. This codes for CASSLARREQGGEQFF.

This clonotype was seen more than once but under ten times. The J gene is TRBJ2-3, the V gene TRBV5-1, with a tentative D call TRBD2 (5 bases). Trimming stripped 0 bases from V and 0 bases from J, with 11 bases between. CDR3 length equals 16 residues. The germline CDR1 and CDR2 sequences are SGHRS and YFSETQ. CDR3 sequence (DNA): TGCGCCAGCAGCTTGGCGGACTCACCTAGCACAGATACGCAGTATTTT. Its protein product is CASSLADSPSTDTQYF.

This clonotype was detected a few times. The chain links TRBV20-1 to TRBJ2-7; D gene unclear. Germline CDR1 is DFQATT and CDR2 is SNEGSKA (reference sequence). The CDR3 totals 12 residues. V was clipped by 0 bases and J by 5 bases, with 8 bases between them. Here the CDR3 reads CSARDPPNEQYF. CDR3 nucleotides: TGCAGTGCTAGAGATCCCCCCAACGAGCAGTACTTC.

The chain couples TRBV5-1 to TRBJ1-1, with 10 bases fitting TRBD1. Germline trimming cut 4 bases from V and 3 bases from J; bases unmatched to any gene: 9. The CDR3 is made up of 16 amino acids. The germline CDR1 and CDR2 sequences are SGHRS and YFSETQ. The CDR3 sequence: CASSPTGGAGDTEAFF. The CDR3 nucleotides are TGCGCCAGCAGCCCGACAGGGGGCGCGGGGGACACTGAAGCTTTCTTT.

The CDR3 region has the DNA TGTGCCAGTAGTATATGGGCTAGCGGCAATGAGCAGTTCTTC. It translates to CASSIWASGNEQFF. J is TRBJ2-1 and V is TRBV19, with 7 bases lining up with TRBD2. Germline CDR1 reads LNHDA; CDR2 reads SQIVND (reference sequence). CDR3 size: 14 residues. The junction had 4 bases not matched to a gene; V was cut back by 2 bases and J by 6 bases. Using reference TRBV19 and TRBJ2-1 for the parts outside the CDR3, the full variable domain is DGGITQSPKYLFRKEGQNVTLSCEQNLNHDAMYWYRQDPGQGLRLIYYSQIVNDFQKGDIAEGYSVSREKKESFPLTVTSAQKNPTAFYLCASSIWASGNEQFFGPGTRLTVL.

This clonotype was detected a few times. The chain is built from TRBV2 and TRBJ2-3, with TRBD2 identical over 7 bases. With 10 bases clipped from V and 1 base from J, the junction kept 17 bases outside the gene matches. Germline CDR1 and CDR2: SNHLY and FYNNEI. The CDR3 contains 17 residues. The DNA of the CDR3 is TGTGCCACCAGCAGGGAGTCCGGGGGGTGGGGCACAGATACGCAGTATTTT. Its protein product is CATSRESGGWGTDTQYF.

This clonotype was counted a few times. The gene calls are TRBV5-5 and TRBJ2-1, with D perhaps matching TRBD1 (6 bases). CDR1 SGHKS and CDR2 YYEKEE come from the germline V gene (reference sequence). This CDR3 contains 15 residues. The V and J ends lost 2 bases and 3 bases respectively, with 12 bases between them. The CDR3 spells CASSFRGRVYNEQFF. The CDR3 DNA is TGTGCCAGCAGCTTCAGGGGAAGGGTCTACAATGAGCAGTTCTTC. The variable domain in full, with the rest retrieved from reference TRBV5-5 and TRBJ2-1, is DAGVTQSPTHLIKTRGQQVTLRCSPISGHKSVSWYQQVLGQGPQFIFQYYEKEERGRGNFPDRFSARQFPNYSSELNVNALLLGDSALYLCASSFRGRVYNEQFFGPGTRLTVL.

This chain connects TRBV18 to TRBJ1-2; D may be TRBD1 (5 bases). The germline CDR1 and CDR2 sequences are KGHSH and LQKENI. CDR3 length: 14 residues. V was clipped by 3 bases and J by 8 bases, with 16 bases between them. The CDR3 sequence is CASSPTGGDVGYTF. The CDR3 nucleotides are TGTGCCAGCTCACCGACCGGAGGGGACGTGGGCTACACCTTC.

CDR3 DNA: TGTGCCAGCAGCGGGACGGTTCTTCAGCCTCTTGATGGCTACACCTTC. Its protein is CASSGTVLQPLDGYTF. This chain joins TRBV9 and TRBJ1-2; the D is unclear. In germline, CDR1 is SGDLS, CDR2 YYNGEE. CDR3 size: 16 residues. The V end lost 3 bases, the J end lost 6 bases, and 21 bases lay between the germline ends.

Details on this clonotype: An end of the junction differs from the germline gene, which may be a read error. The chain combines TRBV20-1 with TRBJ2-1, with D possibly being TRBD2 (6 bases). Germline V gene lookup returns CDR1 DFQATT and CDR2 SNEGSKA (reference sequence). This CDR3 contains 14 residues. In DNA, the CDR3 is TGCAGTGCTAGAGATTGGGAGGCCCCCAATGCGCAGTTCTTC. Residues: CSARDWEAPNAQFF.

In this sample, this clonotype turned up a few times. The chain uses TRBV29-1 and TRBJ2-7; the D is unclear. The CDR3 has 11 residues. The V end was cut by 6 bases, the J end by 4 bases, with 10 bases between. Germline CDR1 and CDR2: SQVTM and ANQGSEA. The CDR3 bases are TGCAGCGTCCTGGTGGGGTACGAGCAGTACTTC. Protein: CSVLVGYEQYF.